This note documents a single T cell receptor beta chain sequence. What it recognizes is unknown. Alpha and beta constant-region primers primed reverse transcription of about 0.5 ug RNA. Using multiplexing indices, alpha and beta chain libraries were generated apart by chain-specific third strand synthesis. TCRdb re-called the 5' RACE reads through MiXCR, storing one row per CDR3 protein. The sample has some 20,000 distinct CDR3 sequences; approximately 9.1% are singletons. This entry belongs to a study of HIV-infected patients and healthy controls. Overall study results and limits: In healthy controls, MAIT alpha CDR3s were common; in HIV+ repertoires, severely depleted.

The germline V and J ends were trimmed by 6 bases and 3 bases, with 11 bases remaining between them. The CDR3 is 14 amino acids. No cell fractionation was done, so the repertoire covers all unsorted peripheral blood T cells. Sequenced: blood. V is TRBV12-3 or TRBV12-4 and J is TRBJ1-4, with unresolved D. This sequence was found in an adult in good health. The CDR3 region is CASRNPGANEKLFF. CDR3 coding DNA: TGTGCCAGCAGAAACCCTGGGGCTAATGAAAAACTGTTTTTT.